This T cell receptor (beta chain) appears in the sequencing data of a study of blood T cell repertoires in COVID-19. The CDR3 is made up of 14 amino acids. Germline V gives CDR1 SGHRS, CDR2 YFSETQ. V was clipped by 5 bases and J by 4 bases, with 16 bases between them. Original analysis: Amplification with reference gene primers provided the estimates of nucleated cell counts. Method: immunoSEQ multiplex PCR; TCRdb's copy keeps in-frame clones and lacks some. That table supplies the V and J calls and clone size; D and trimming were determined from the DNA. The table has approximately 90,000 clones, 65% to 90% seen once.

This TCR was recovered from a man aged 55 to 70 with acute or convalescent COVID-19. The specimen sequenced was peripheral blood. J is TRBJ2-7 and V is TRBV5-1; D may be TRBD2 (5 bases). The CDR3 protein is CASRFGGAGYEQYF. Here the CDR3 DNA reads TGCGCCAGCAGGTTCGGAGGCGCTGGATACGAGCAGTACTTC.